This T cell receptor beta chain was sequenced during a study of vaccination and CD4 T cells after COVID-19. Study-wide background: Convalescent persons amounted to six males plus four females, two of whom were Hispanic. Study-wide results and limits: With convalescent patients, a median about 87% of reactive clones emerged solely after vaccination. The great majority, 304 of 307 vaccine-specific clones, proved spike mono-reactive in convalescent patients.

This clonotype was detected only a few times. Its matching antigen is unknown. Sequenced with the Oncomine TCR Beta short-read assay was DNA taken from cultured CD4+ T cells. In TCRdb, the PCR reads were re-called with MiXCR into one record per CDR3 protein. Of fewer than 20,000 distinct CDR3 sequences in the sample, approximately 65% are singletons; the top ten hold over 15%. With 1 base removed from V and 0 bases from J, the gap between germline ends came to 10 bases. The CDR3 is 15 residues long. From germline, CDR1 is DFQATT and CDR2 SNEGSKA (reference sequence). Treatment described: roughly 10-day PBMC culture with coronavirus spike peptide pools or control peptides (ViraFEST assay). Some 2.2 million PBMCs were grown per well alongside roughly 9 IU/ml IL-2 and 7.5 to 10 ug/ml peptide pools.

J is TRBJ1-5 and V is TRBV20-1; D possibly corresponds to TRBD1 (6 bases). The clonotype was recovered from a human donor who had recovered from COVID-19. The sequenced material came from CD4+ T cells from blood, cultured in vitro. The CDR3 here is CSARGTVYSNQPQHF. In DNA, the CDR3 is TGCAGTGCTAGAGGGACAGTCTATAGCAATCAGCCCCAGCATTTT.